This section outlines one T cell receptor (beta chain) sequence together with its context. Antigen specificity is unknown. The data stem from a study of T cell responses to AZD1222 COVID-19 vaccine. J lost 8 bases, V lost 4 bases, and 3 bases had no gene match. The CDR3 consists of 14 residues. The V gene's germline CDR1 is LNHDA and CDR2 SQIVND (reference sequence). Findings and limits, study-wide: Every sample of the repertoires postdated the peak T cell response. CD4 TCRs associated with vaccination spanned spike, dominating at 160-218 and 743-854.

Produced via immunoSEQ multiplex PCR; TCRdb's table is partial and in-frame only. In the table there are about 190,000 clones, around 92% of which are singletons. The chain links TRBV19 to TRBJ2-1, with 12 bases fitting TRBD2. The sample here was peripheral blood, taken on day 0 of AZD1222 vaccination. This TCR came from an adult in good health. The chain's CDR3 is CASSTLAGGDEQFF. CDR3 nucleotides: TGTGCCAGTAGTACCCTAGCGGGGGGGGATGAGCAGTTCTTC.